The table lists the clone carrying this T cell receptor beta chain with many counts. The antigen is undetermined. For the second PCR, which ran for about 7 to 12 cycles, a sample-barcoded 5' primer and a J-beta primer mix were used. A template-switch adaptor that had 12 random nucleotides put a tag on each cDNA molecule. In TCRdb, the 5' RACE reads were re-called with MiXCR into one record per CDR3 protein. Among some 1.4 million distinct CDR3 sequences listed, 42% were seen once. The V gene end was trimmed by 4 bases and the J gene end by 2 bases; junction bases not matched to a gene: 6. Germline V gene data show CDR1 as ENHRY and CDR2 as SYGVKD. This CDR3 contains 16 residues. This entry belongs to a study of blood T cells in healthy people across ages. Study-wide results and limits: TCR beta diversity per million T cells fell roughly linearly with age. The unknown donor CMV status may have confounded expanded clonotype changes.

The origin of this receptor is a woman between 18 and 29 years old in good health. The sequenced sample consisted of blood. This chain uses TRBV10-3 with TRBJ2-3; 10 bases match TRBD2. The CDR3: CAISGSLAGTTDTQYF. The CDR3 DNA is TGTGCCATCAGTGGTTCACTAGCGGGAACCACAGATACGCAGTATTTT.